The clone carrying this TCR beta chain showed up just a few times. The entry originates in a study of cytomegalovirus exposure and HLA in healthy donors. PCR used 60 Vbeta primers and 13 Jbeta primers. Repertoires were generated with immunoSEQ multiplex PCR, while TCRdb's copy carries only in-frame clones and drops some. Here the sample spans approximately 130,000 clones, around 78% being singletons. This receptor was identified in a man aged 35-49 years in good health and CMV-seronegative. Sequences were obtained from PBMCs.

CDR3 region: CASSITVNTEAFF. Written as DNA, the CDR3 is TGTGCCAGCAGCATTACAGTGAACACTGAAGCTTTCTTT. V is TRBV13 and J is TRBJ1-1; D is unclear. Between the trimmed V and J ends, which lost 5 bases and 0 bases, there was a span of 7 bases. Looked up from germline, CDR1 is PRHDT and CDR2 is FYEKMQ (reference sequence). The CDR3 covers 13 residues.